These 21 T cell receptor beta chains were sequenced from one sample in a study of prognosis after radiotherapy for stage I lung cancer. Using two-round multiplex PCR, the authors amplified TCR beta CDR3 from genomic DNA. During first-round PCR, primers specific to each TRBV and TRBJ gene were used. TCRdb recomputed calls from the multiplex PCR reads with MiXCR, one row per CDR3 protein. The sample has around 19,000 distinct CDR3 sequences, less than 70% seen once; the top ten hold 25% to 30%. This material consisted of PBMCs, taken before or after stereotactic body radiation therapy (not recorded which). The receptors were gathered from a donor over 45 with non-small cell lung cancer.

Concerning this clonotype: A single base separates this from a much larger clone, so it may be a read error. CDR3 amino acids: CASSAVGSGGYTF. The CDR3 nucleotides are TGTGCCAGCAGCGCGGTAGGTTCGGGTGGCTACACCTTC. V usage is TRBV9 and J usage is TRBJ1-2; no reliable D call. The CDR3 has 13 amino acids. Germline V gene lookup returns CDR1 SGDLS and CDR2 YYNGEE. Trimming removed 3 bases at V and 7 bases at J, with 13 bases between.

This clonotype was observed once. V usage is TRBV20-1 and J usage is TRBJ2-2; 14 bases are shared with TRBD2. The CDR3 runs to 17 residues. The germline CDR1 and CDR2 sequences are DFQATT and SNEGSKA (reference sequence). The V gene end was trimmed by 1 base and the J gene end by 4 bases; junction bases not matched to a gene: 5. Here the CDR3 reads CSARGGTSGSLTGELFF. The CDR3 DNA reads as TGCAGTGCTAGAGGGGGGACTAGCGGGAGCCTCACCGGGGAGCTGTTTTTT.

This clonotype occurred once. The chain couples TRBV14 to TRBJ2-1; D possibly corresponds to TRBD2 (5 bases). Trimming removed 3 bases at V and 2 bases at J, with 32 bases between. This CDR3 comprises 22 residues. From germline, CDR1 is SGHDN and CDR2 FVKESK. CDR3 coding DNA: TGTGCCAGCAGCCAGGAGGCCCGGGCCCGCCGTGGTAGGTTTAGCCCCTACAATGAGCAGTTCTTC. Its translation is CASSQEARARRGRFSPYNEQFF.

The V gene is TRBV27, the J gene TRBJ2-1, with D tentatively TRBD1 (6 bases). The germline V and J ends were trimmed by 6 bases and 7 bases, with 7 bases remaining between them. The germline CDR1 and CDR2 sequences are MNHEY and SMNVEV (reference sequence). CDR3 length: 11 amino acids. CDR3 loop: CASRDRNEQFF. The CDR3 DNA reads as TGTGCCAGCAGAGACAGGAATGAGCAGTTCTTC.

The sample holds many counts of this clonotype. V is TRBV10-3 and J is TRBJ2-2; D may match TRBD1 or TRBD2 (6 bases each). CDR1 and CDR2 (germline): ENHRY, SYGVKD. Trimming removed 4 bases at V and 7 bases at J, with 10 bases between. The CDR3 is made up of 13 amino acids. CDR3 sequence (DNA): TGTGCCATCAGTGCGGGGGCGGACGGGGAGCTGTTTTTT. Protein product: CAISAGADGELFF.

This clonotype showed up many times. The J gene is TRBJ1-1, the V gene TRBV6-1; D gene unclear. The CDR3 has 13 amino acids. CDR1 is MNHNS and CDR2 is SASEGT in the germline V gene. V gave up 0 bases and J gave up 7 bases, with 9 bases separating them. Here the CDR3 reads CASSEAFRVEAFF. The CDR3 DNA reads as TGTGCCAGCAGTGAAGCATTTAGGGTTGAAGCTTTCTTT.

This clonotype was seen ten or more times. The rearrangement uses TRBV15 and TRBJ2-7; TRBD1 matches 8 bases. Trimming took 5 bases from V and 3 from J; bases not matched to a gene: 9. The CDR3 loop spans 15 amino acids. CDR1 is LNHNV and CDR2 is YYDKDF in the germline V gene (reference sequence). The CDR3 reads CATSYSTGEFYEQYF. CDR3 DNA: TGTGCCACCAGCTACTCGACAGGGGAATTCTACGAGCAGTACTTC.

As regards this clonotype: This sequence is one base from a far larger clone and is likely a read error. The chain links TRBV6-2 or TRBV6-3 to TRBJ2-3; a possible D gene is TRBD2 (6 bases). V was cut by 5 bases and J by 6 bases, with 27 bases left in between. In germline, CDR1 is MNHEY, CDR2 SVGEGT. The CDR3 loop spans 18 amino acids. The CDR3 loop is CASSEEHRREGLSDTQYF. CDR3 nucleotide sequence: TGTGCCAGCAGTGAAGAGCATAGGCGGGAAGGCCTAAGTGATACGCAGTATTTT.

This clonotype is deemed medium-sized. The chain combines TRBV5-1 with TRBJ1-5; no clear D. Germline values: CDR1 SGHRS, CDR2 YFSETQ. Trimming stripped 4 bases from V and 1 base from J, with 12 bases between. The CDR3 has 15 residues. The CDR3 loop reads CASSPGPPSNQPQHF. For the CDR3, the DNA is TGCGCCAGCAGCCCCGGACCGCCAAGCAATCAGCCCCAGCATTTT.

This clonotype was seen ten or more times. The chain has TRBV19 and TRBJ2-3; the D is unclear. The CDR3 sequence is 14 residues long. Germline CDR1 reads LNHDA; CDR2 reads SQIVND (reference sequence). V gave up 10 bases and J gave up 2 bases, with 16 bases separating them. CDR3 DNA: TGTGCCACCTCAACCGGGTTTCACACAGATACGCAGTATTTT. It codes for CATSTGFHTDTQYF.

This clonotype counts as medium-sized. This chain joins TRBV30 and TRBJ1-2; 11 bases align to TRBD1. CDR1 is GTSNPN, CDR2 SVGIG, per germline (reference sequence). Unmatched junction bases numbered 4, after V lost 2 bases and J lost 5 bases. The CDR3 loop spans 14 amino acids. The CDR3: CAWSSGQGAYGYTF. The DNA for the CDR3 is TGTGCCTGGAGTTCTGGACAGGGGGCTTATGGCTACACCTTC. The complete variable domain, with remaining parts taken from reference TRBV30 and TRBJ1-2, reads SQTIHQWPATLVQPVGSPLSLECTVEGTSNPNLYWYRQAAGRGLQLLFYSVGIGQISSEVPQNLSASRPQDRQFILSSKKLLLSDSGFYLCAWSSGQGAYGYTFGSGTRLTVV.

The rearrangement links TRBV7-2 to TRBJ1-5; D uncertain. The germline V gene has CDR1 SGHTA and CDR2 FQGNSA. The length of the CDR3 is 13 residues. V lost 5 bases to trimming and J lost 4 bases, with 9 bases between them. This CDR3 reads CASSLEFNQPQHF. CDR3 DNA: TGTGCCAGCAGCCTAGAGTTTAATCAGCCCCAGCATTTT. Together with reference TRBV7-2 and TRBJ1-5, the CDR3 gives the full variable domain: GAGVSQSPSNKVTEKGKDVELRCDPISGHTALYWYRQSLGQGLEFLIYFQGNSAPDKSGLPSDRFSAERTGGSVSTLTIQRTQQEDSAVYLCASSLEFNQPQHFGDGTRLSIL.

This sequence joins TRBV6-1 and TRBJ2-7; D perhaps matches TRBD2 (6 bases). V was cut by 3 bases and J by 2 bases, with 14 bases left in between. In germline, CDR1 is MNHNS, CDR2 SASEGT. This CDR3 has 15 residues. The CDR3 DNA is TGTGCCAGCAGTGACTATGCAAGGACTACCTACGAGCAGTACTTC. It encodes CASSDYARTTYEQYF.

In its sample, this clonotype was seen many times. The V gene is TRBV9, the J gene TRBJ2-3; D is ambiguous. CDR3 length equals 15 residues. V was trimmed by 4 bases and J by 2 bases, leaving 14 bases between them. CDR1 SGDLS and CDR2 YYNGEE come from the germline V gene. The CDR3: CASSPLGLATDTQYF. The CDR3, as DNA: TGTGCCAGCAGCCCCCTGGGTTTAGCCACAGATACGCAGTATTTT.

There are many counts of this clonotype. The J gene is TRBJ2-1, the V gene TRBV6-4; maybe TRBD2 (5 bases). The CDR3 sequence is 15 residues long. CDR1 and CDR2 (germline): MRHNA, SNTAGT. The ends were cut back, 5 bases at V and 4 bases at J, with 15 bases in the middle. In nucleotides, the CDR3 is TGTGCCAGCAGTCCAACTAGTTATGATTACAATGAGCAGTTCTTC. Translating gives CASSPTSYDYNEQFF.

The chain is built from TRBV6-1 and TRBJ2-1, with D tentatively TRBD1 (6 bases). The CDR3 has 13 residues. V gave up 7 bases and J gave up 7 bases, with 14 bases separating them. Looked up from germline, CDR1 is MNHNS and CDR2 is SASEGT. The CDR3 here is CASNHRERNEQFF. The CDR3 DNA sequence: TGTGCCAGCAACCACAGGGAGCGGAATGAGCAGTTCTTC.

This clonotype was counted once. The chain recombines TRBV20-1 with TRBJ2-3, with D perhaps TRBD1 (6 bases). CDR3 length: 11 residues. Trimming left V 6 bases short and J 4 bases short, with 8 bases between. The germline gives CDR1 DFQATT, CDR2 SNEGSKA (reference sequence). CDR3 nucleotide sequence: TGCAGTGCCCGACAGGCAGATACGCAGTATTTT. Its protein is CSARQADTQYF.

The chain employs TRBV2 and TRBJ1-5; 7 nucleotides agree with TRBD1. Germline CDR1 is SNHLY and CDR2 is FYNNEI. V lost 6 bases, J lost 10 bases, and 12 bases stayed unmatched. The CDR3 runs to 14 residues. The CDR3 sequence is CASRGTVRIGPQHF. The CDR3 DNA reads as TGTGCCAGCAGGGGGACAGTACGAATAGGTCCCCAGCATTTT.

This chain links TRBV11-3 with TRBJ2-7; D is ambiguous. The germline V gene encodes CDR1 SGHNT and CDR2 YENEEA. V lost 2 bases and J lost 1, with 3 bases in between. The CDR3 loop spans 12 amino acids. DNA of the CDR3: TGTGCCAGCAGCTTAATTTCCTACGAGCAGTACTTC. It translates to CASSLISYEQYF.

This clonotype was seen only once. V is TRBV11-2 and J is TRBJ2-1, with 8 bases matching TRBD1. This CDR3 region has 13 residues. The V gene's germline CDR1 is SGHAT and CDR2 FQNNGV. Trimming at V came to 5 bases and at J to 7 bases, leaving 4 bases not matched to a gene. This CDR3 is CASSPRQGNEQFF. The DNA of the CDR3 is TGTGCCAGCAGCCCGCGACAGGGGAATGAGCAGTTCTTC. The whole variable domain, filled in from reference TRBV11-2 and TRBJ2-1, reads EAGVAQSPRYKIIEKRQSVAFWCNPISGHATLYWYQQILGQGPKLLIQFQNNGVVDDSQLPKDRFSAERLKGVDSTLKIQPAKLEDSAVYLCASSPRQGNEQFFGPGTRLTVL.

The chain employs TRBV5-1 and TRBJ1-1; tentative D call: TRBD1 (6 bases). Germline loops: CDR1 SGHRS, CDR2 YFSETQ. This CDR3 is 13 amino acids long. V dropped 2 bases and J dropped 1 base, with 6 bases sitting between them. The chain's CDR3 is CASSFRGNTEAFF. CDR3 sequence (DNA): TGCGCCAGCAGCTTCAGGGGGAACACTGAAGCTTTCTTT.